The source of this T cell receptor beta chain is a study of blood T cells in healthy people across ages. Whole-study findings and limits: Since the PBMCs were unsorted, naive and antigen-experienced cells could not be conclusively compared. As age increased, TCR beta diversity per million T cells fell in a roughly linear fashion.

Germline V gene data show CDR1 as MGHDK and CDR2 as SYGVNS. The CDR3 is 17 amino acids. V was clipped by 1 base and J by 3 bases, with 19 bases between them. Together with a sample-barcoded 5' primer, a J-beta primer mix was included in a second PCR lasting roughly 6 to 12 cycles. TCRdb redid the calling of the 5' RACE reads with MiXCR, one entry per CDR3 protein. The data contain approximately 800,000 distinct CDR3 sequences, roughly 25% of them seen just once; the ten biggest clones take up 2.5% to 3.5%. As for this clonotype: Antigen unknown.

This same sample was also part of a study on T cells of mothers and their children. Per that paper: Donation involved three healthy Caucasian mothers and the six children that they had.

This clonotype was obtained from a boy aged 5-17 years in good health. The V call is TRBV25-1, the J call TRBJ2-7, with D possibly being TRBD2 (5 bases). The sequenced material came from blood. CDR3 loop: CASSELRTAGNIYEQYF. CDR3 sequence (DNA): TGTGCCAGCAGTGAATTGCGCACCGCCGGGAACATCTACGAGCAGTACTTC.